This T cell receptor beta chain was observed in a study of blood T cells in healthy people across ages. A second about 6 to 11 cycle PCR used barcoded and J-beta primers. Tagging of each cDNA molecule was performed by a template-switch adaptor with 12 random nucleotides. TCRdb itself ran the 5' RACE reads through MiXCR, one entry per CDR3 protein. The data show 600,000 to 650,000 distinct CDR3 sequences, with under 70% seen just once and around 37% held by the top ten. The study, taken as a whole, reports: Higher naive T cell percentage went strongly together with higher TCR beta diversity. Per-million-T-cell TCR beta diversity fell roughly linearly with age.

Extraction of total RNA produced a minimum of 5.5 micrograms from each sample. The germline V and J ends were trimmed by 0 bases and 1 base, with 6 bases remaining between them. Germline CDR1 and CDR2: SQVTM and ANQGSEA. The CDR3 contains 13 residues. On this clonotype: Its matching antigen is unknown.

This TCR came from a man aged 60 to 69 in good health. The rearrangement joins TRBV29-1 to TRBJ2-5; D gene uncertain. Sequencing used blood. The CDR3 sequence: CSVEEGLQETQYF. The CDR3 DNA reads as TGCAGCGTTGAAGAGGGCCTCCAAGAGACCCAGTACTTC.